This entry features one T cell receptor beta chain sequence. Its specificity is unknown. This entry comes from a study of shared clonotypes between healthy human individuals. Broader study findings: The sole specimen, blood, was sampled, and tissue repertoires likely differ.

The CDR3 length is 13 residues. The V gene end was trimmed by 8 bases and the J gene end by 2 bases; junction bases not matched to a gene: 3. Germline assignment: CDR1 ENHRY and CDR2 SYGVKD. Replicate PCRs for sorted subsets used approximately 190 ng DNA; this equaled about 30,000 T cell genomes. Profiled with immunoSEQ multiplex PCR; TCRdb holds only in-frame clones, not every one. The table has fewer than 850,000 clones, about nine tenths seen once. Each of the donors was a healthy adult who was HIV-negative and had not had a recent acute infection or vaccination. CD45RO+ cells plus CCR7-negative CD45RA+ TemRA cells formed CD8 memory.

The chain employs TRBV10-3 and TRBJ2-3, with 8 bases that match TRBD2. This TCR was sampled from a man between 18 and 35 years old in good health. Some clones in this sample may be carry-over from other donors' samples. Sequencing was carried out using memory CD8+ T cells from PBMCs. The subset was: CD45RO+ cells pooled with CCR7-negative TemRA cells. CDR3 sequence: CAIAAGVTDTQYF. The CDR3 nucleotides are TGTGCCATCGCAGCGGGGGTCACAGATACGCAGTATTTT.